The source of this T cell receptor (beta chain) is a study of Ad26.COV2.S vaccination and SARS-CoV-2 variants. Turning to the study itself: Recipients of Ad26.COV2.S got it intramuscularly, once or twice 56 days apart.

The treatment is: around 19 received Ad26.COV2.S at low or high dose, single or two shots; roughly five received placebo; per-sample allocation not given. Day 63 after the first injection of vaccine or placebo was the sampling time. The vaccine delivered Wuhan-strain SARS-CoV-2 spike through an Ad26 vector. Germline loops: CDR1 KGHDR, CDR2 SFDVKD. The CDR3 spans 16 residues. J was trimmed by 2 bases and V by 8 bases; bases with no gene match: 13. Assay used: immunoSEQ multiplex PCR; TCRdb lists only in-frame clones, some missing. This repertoire shows roughly 400,000 clones, 80% to 95% found once; its top ten account for about 4.4%. The study's findings and limits: Non-spike TCR breadth was similar in vaccine and placebo recipients. Overall T cell responses may have been underestimated by the analyses of TCR breadth and depth.

About this clone: Its antigen remains unknown.

Source: peripheral blood, taken in a trial of Ad26.COV2.S vaccine versus placebo. This chain joins TRBV24-1 and TRBJ2-7; 8 positions match TRBD1. This sequence originates from a person between 18 and 65 years old who received the Ad26.COV2.S COVID-19 vaccine or a placebo. Here the CDR3 reads CATIYHPGQGPYEQYF. In DNA form, the CDR3 reads TGTGCCACCATATACCATCCAGGACAGGGACCCTACGAGCAGTACTTC.